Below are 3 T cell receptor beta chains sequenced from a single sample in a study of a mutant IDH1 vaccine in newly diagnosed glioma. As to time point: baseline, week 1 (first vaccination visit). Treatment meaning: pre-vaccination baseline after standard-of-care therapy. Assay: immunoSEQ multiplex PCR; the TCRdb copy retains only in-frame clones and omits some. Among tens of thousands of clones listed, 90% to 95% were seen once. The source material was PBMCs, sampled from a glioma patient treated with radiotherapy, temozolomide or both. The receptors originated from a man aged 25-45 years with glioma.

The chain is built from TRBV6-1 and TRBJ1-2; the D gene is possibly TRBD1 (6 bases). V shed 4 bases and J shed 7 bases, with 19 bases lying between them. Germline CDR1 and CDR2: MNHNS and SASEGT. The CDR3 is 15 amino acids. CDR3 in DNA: TGTGCCAGCAGTGCCACCAGGGACACTTCCTTTGGCTACACCTTC. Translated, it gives CASSATRDTSFGYTF.

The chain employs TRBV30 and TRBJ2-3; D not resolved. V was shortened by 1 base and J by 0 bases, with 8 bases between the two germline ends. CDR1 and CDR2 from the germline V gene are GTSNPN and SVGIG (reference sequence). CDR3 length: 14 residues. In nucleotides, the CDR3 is TGTGCCTGGAGTGGAGGTTTTAGCACAGATACGCAGTATTTT. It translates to CAWSGGFSTDTQYF.

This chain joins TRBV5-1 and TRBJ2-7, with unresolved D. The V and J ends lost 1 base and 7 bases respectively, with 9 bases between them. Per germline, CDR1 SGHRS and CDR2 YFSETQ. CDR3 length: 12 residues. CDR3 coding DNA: TGCGCCAGCAGCTTGAACGGCCCTGAGCAGTACTTC. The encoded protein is CASSLNGPEQYF.